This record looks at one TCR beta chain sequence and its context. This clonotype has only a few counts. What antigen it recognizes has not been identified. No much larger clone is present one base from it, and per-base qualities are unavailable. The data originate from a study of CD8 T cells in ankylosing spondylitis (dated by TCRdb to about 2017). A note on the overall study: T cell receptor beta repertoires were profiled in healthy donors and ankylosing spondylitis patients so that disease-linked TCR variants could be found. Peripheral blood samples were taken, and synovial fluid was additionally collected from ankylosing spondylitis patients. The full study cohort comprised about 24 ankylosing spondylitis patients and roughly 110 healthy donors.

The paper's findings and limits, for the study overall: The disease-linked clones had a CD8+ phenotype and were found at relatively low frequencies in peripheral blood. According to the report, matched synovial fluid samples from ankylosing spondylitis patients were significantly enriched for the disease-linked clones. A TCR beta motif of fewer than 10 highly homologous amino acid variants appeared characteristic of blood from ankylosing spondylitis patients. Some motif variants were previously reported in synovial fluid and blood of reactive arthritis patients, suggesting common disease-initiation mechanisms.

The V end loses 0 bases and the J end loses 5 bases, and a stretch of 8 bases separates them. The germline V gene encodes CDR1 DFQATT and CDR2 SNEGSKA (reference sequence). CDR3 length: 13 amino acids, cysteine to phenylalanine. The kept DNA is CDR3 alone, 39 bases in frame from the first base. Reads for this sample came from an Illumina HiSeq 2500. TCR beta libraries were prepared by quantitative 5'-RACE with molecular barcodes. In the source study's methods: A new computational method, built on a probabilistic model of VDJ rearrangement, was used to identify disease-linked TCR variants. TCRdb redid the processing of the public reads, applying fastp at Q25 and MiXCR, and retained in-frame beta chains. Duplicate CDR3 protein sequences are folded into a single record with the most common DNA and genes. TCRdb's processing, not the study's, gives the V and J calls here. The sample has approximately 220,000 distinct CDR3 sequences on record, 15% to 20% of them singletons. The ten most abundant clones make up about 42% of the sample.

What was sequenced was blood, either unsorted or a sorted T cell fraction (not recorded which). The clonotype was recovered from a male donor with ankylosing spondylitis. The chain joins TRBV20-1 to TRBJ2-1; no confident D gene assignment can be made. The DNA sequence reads TGCAGTGCTAGAGAACGGGCCAACAATGAGCAGTTCTTC. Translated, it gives CSARERANNEQFF.